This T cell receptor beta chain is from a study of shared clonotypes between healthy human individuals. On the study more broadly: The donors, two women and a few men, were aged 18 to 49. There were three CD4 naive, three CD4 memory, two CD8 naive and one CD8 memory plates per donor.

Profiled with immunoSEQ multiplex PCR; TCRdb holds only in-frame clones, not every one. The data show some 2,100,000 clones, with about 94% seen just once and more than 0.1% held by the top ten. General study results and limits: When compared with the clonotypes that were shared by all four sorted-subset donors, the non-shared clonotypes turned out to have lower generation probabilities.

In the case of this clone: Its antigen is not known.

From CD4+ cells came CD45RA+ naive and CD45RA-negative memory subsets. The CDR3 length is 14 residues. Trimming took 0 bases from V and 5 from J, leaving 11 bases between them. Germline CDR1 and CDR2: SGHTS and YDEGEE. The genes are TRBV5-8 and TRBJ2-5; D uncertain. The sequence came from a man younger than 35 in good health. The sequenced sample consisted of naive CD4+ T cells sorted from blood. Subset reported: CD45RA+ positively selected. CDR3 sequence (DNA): TGTGCCAGCAGCTTGGGGACGAATGGGGAGACCCAGTACTTC. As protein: CASSLGTNGETQYF.